The rows below give T cell receptor beta chains drawn from one sample of a study of response to subunit inactivated influenza vaccine. TCRdb recomputed calls from the RT-PCR reads with MiXCR, one row per CDR3 protein. Of 650,000 to 700,000 distinct CDR3 sequences in the sample, approximately 14% were seen once. This sample comprised PBMCs from blood, obtained 11 to 12 days after vaccination. These receptors all come from a man in his forties or fifties who received an inactivated influenza vaccine. Both conserved end residues are part of each CDR3.

CASSGGQHNEQFF,TRBV6-1
CASSFVAGGPVTQYF,TRBV12-3/TRBV12-4
CASSVEPLSNEQFF,TRBV9
CASSLGQGALTEAFF,TRBV7-2
CASSTTGPRSYNEQFF,TRBV12-3/TRBV12-4
CASSKIRDRGYRETQYF,TRBV3-1
CASSLQMSSYEQYF,TRBV3-1
CASSLTVTGNTGELFF,TRBV7-2
CASSQVGSGTSGGAFYNEQFF,TRBV4-1
CASSLVTGVSSPLHF,TRBV5-1
CATSREKKTDTQYF,TRBV15
CASSLQAHTDTQYF,TRBV11-2
CSATRGANQPQHF,TRBV20-1
CASSIGGASYNSPLHF,TRBV5-1
CASSPSTAGDEQFF,TRBV27
CASSYSLDSSLELFF,TRBV6-2/TRBV6-3
CASSVRQGSETQYF,TRBV7-9
CASSQDLAGGLTVSYNEQFF,TRBV4-2
CASSPHRSSTSGQDTDTQYF,TRBV11-2
CASSFAGPYEQYF,TRBV7-9
CASGSRGATQETQYF,TRBV7-2
CSVISLGQGNEKLFF,TRBV29-1
CSARDLLRGAYNEQFF,TRBV20-1
CASSLSGGRNIQYF,TRBV7-2
CSARDYRLGRAYEQYF,TRBV20-1
CASSRIAGTYNEQFF,TRBV5-1
CASSLETSSYNEQFF,TRBV7-2
CASSYPGDNSYNEQFF,TRBV7-8
CASSYSTLQETQYF,TRBV6-5